The T cell receptor beta chain described here comes from a study of shared clonotypes between healthy human individuals. The table came from immunoSEQ multiplex PCR; TCRdb's copy has only in-frame clones and leaves some out. The sample holds hundreds of thousands of clones, around 97% seen once. Looked up from germline, CDR1 is SGHAT and CDR2 is FQNNGV. CDR3 size: 17 residues. Trimming cost V 0 bases and J 5 bases, with 20 bases left between them. The J gene is TRBJ2-7, the V gene TRBV11-2; perhaps TRBD2 as D (5 bases). The source material was naive CD4+ T cells sorted from blood. The subset here: CD45RA+ positively selected. The receptor was isolated from a woman aged 25 to 45 in good health. CDR3 residues: CASSLDRRGLRIHEQYF. CDR3 nucleotides: TGTGCCAGCAGCTTAGATCGACGGGGTTTGAGGATCCACGAGCAGTACTTC.